Below, one TCR beta chain is given with its context. Its antigen is undetermined. Germline CDR1 and CDR2: SGHRS and YFSETQ. The CDR3 extends over 14 amino acids. With 4 bases clipped from V and 4 bases from J, the junction kept 7 bases outside the gene matches. The repertoire was sequenced with immunoSEQ multiplex PCR; TCRdb's copy has only in-frame clones and lacks some. In the table there are under 850,000 clones, 85% to 95% of which are singletons. Naive CD8 cells lacked CD45RO, underwent positive selection for CCR7 and left out terminally differentiated effector memory CD45RA+ cells. These data originate in a study of shared clonotypes between healthy human individuals. Findings of the study overall: Non-shared clonotypes were found to have lower generation probabilities than the clonotypes that were shared by all four of the sorted-subset donors. The naive CD4 repertoires of a few donors were compared, and around 5% of clonotypes were shared.

V is TRBV5-1 and J is TRBJ2-7; 8 bases fit TRBD2. This TCR was sampled from a man aged 30-40 years in good health. The sample consisted of naive CD8+ T cells sorted from blood. The CDR3 DNA reads as TGCGCCAGCAGCCCGGGAGGGGTCCAATACGAGCAGTACTTC. As protein: CASSPGGVQYEQYF.